Listed here are 20 T cell receptor beta chains from one sample, sequenced in a study of T cell responses to AZD1222 COVID-19 vaccine. The method was immunoSEQ multiplex PCR; TCRdb's version includes in-frame clones alone and lacks a portion of them. The repertoire consists of more than 95,000 clones, with approximately 90% occurring once and the leading ten covering less than 8.5%. Specimen: peripheral blood, collected 28 days after the second AZD1222 dose. These receptors all come from an adult who received the AZD1222 COVID-19 vaccine.

In nucleotides, the CDR3 is TGTGCCAGCAGCCCTATCGCCAACTACGAGCAGTACTTC. It encodes CASSPIANYEQYF. The V gene is TRBV7-8, the J gene TRBJ2-7; D uncertain. Trimming pared 5 bases from V and 3 bases from J, leaving 11 bases between. Germline CDR1 reads SGHVS; CDR2 reads FQNEAQ. The length of the CDR3 is 13 residues.

The chain is built from TRBV9 and TRBJ1-2; D is uncertain. Germline lookup yields CDR1 SGDLS and CDR2 YYNGEE. The CDR3 sequence is 15 residues long. V was trimmed by 0 bases and J by 8 bases, leaving 17 bases between them. The CDR3 sequence is CASSVEQSGVSGYTF. Written as DNA, the CDR3 is TGTGCCAGCAGCGTAGAACAGAGCGGAGTCTCGGGCTACACCTTC.

This chain links TRBV7-6 with TRBJ2-6, with 8 nucleotides matching TRBD1. This CDR3 contains 18 residues. Trimming at V came to 2 bases and at J to 2 bases, leaving 8 bases not matched to a gene. Germline V gene sequence: CDR1 SGHVS, CDR2 FNYEAQ. CDR3 amino acids: CASSLQTGVFTGANVLTF. In DNA, the CDR3 is TGTGCCAGCAGCTTACAGACAGGGGTGTTTACTGGGGCCAACGTCCTGACTTTC.

The chain uses TRBV6-5 and TRBJ1-6; a possible D gene is TRBD1 (5 bases). CDR3 size: 15 residues. CDR1 and CDR2 from the germline V gene are MNHEY and SVGAGI. V was clipped by 6 bases and J by 6 bases, with 15 bases between them. The DNA for the CDR3 is TGTGCCAGCAGGTCGGGGCAGGGTAGTAATTCACCCCTCCACTTT. It is translated as CASRSGQGSNSPLHF.

The chain couples TRBV12-3 or TRBV12-4 to TRBJ1-5, with D uncertain. Trimming stripped 3 bases from V and 4 bases from J, with 7 bases between. This CDR3 comprises 13 residues. The CDR3 is CASSLAQNQPQHF. The CDR3 region has the DNA TGTGCCAGCAGTTTGGCCCAAAATCAGCCCCAGCATTTT.

V usage is TRBV12-5 and J usage is TRBJ1-4; no firm D call. Germline CDR1 and CDR2: LGHNT and FRNRAP. This CDR3 spans 16 amino acids. Deletions cut 1 base from V and 0 bases from J, with 9 bases between. The chain's CDR3 is CASGLGGGTTNEKLFF. DNA of the CDR3: TGTGCTAGTGGTTTGGGGGGTGGAACAACTAATGAAAAACTGTTTTTT.

This chain connects TRBV10-3 to TRBJ2-7, with 8 positions matching TRBD2. The CDR3 covers 13 residues. CDR1 and CDR2 from the germline V gene are ENHRY and SYGVKD. J lost 2 bases, V lost 4 bases, and 1 base had no gene match. The CDR3 reads CAISGGLAYEQYF. The CDR3 DNA is TGTGCCATCAGTGGGGGACTAGCCTACGAGCAGTACTTC.

The chain joins TRBV2 to TRBJ2-1, with 12 bases that match TRBD2. Germline trimming cut 3 bases from V and 7 bases from J; bases unmatched to any gene: 4. Germline V gives CDR1 SNHLY, CDR2 FYNNEI. This CDR3 region has 15 residues. CDR3 nucleotides: TGTGCCAGCAGTGACCTAGCGGGGGGGCGTAATGAGCAGTTCTTC. Its translation is CASSDLAGGRNEQFF.

V and J are TRBV5-1 and TRBJ2-2, with D possibly TRBD1 on 6 matching bases. V was cut by 5 bases and J by 3 bases, with 14 bases left in between. This CDR3 region has 15 residues. Germline assignment: CDR1 SGHRS and CDR2 YFSETQ. In DNA, the CDR3 is TGCGCCAGCAGACCCCAGGGGCCCCACACCGGGGAGCTGTTTTTT. Its translation: CASRPQGPHTGELFF.

The V and J genes are TRBV24-1 and TRBJ1-1; no clear D gene. Germline V gene data show CDR1 as KGHDR and CDR2 as SFDVKD. V was trimmed by 5 bases and J by 1 base, leaving 10 bases between them. This CDR3 spans 14 amino acids. CDR3 region: CATSGSSGNTEAFF. The DNA of the CDR3 is TGTGCCACCAGTGGGTCCTCAGGGAACACTGAAGCTTTCTTT.

This clone was picked up one time. The J gene is TRBJ2-5, the V gene TRBV2, with D unclear. V was clipped by 3 bases and J by 5 bases, with 7 bases between them. Germline assignment: CDR1 SNHLY and CDR2 FYNNEI. The CDR3 consists of 12 residues. The CDR3 nucleotides are TGTGCCAGCAGTGATACCGGGGAGACCCAGTACTTC. It is translated as CASSDTGETQYF.

The table lists this clone with a few counts. V usage is TRBV19 and J usage is TRBJ1-1; tentative D call: TRBD1 (6 bases). V was pared by 1 base and J by 4 bases, with 13 bases between. Germline-derived CDR1 and CDR2 are LNHDA and SQIVND (reference sequence). The CDR3 extends over 15 amino acids. In nucleotides, the CDR3 is TGTGCCAGTAGTATAGTGGCGGGACACGTCACTGAAGCTTTCTTT. Amino acid sequence: CASSIVAGHVTEAFF.

J is TRBJ2-7 and V is TRBV29-1; TRBD1 is a possible D gene (7 bases). The CDR3 totals 11 residues. The V and J ends lost 5 bases and 4 bases respectively, with 9 bases between them. Germline lookup yields CDR1 SQVTM and CDR2 ANQGSEA. In DNA form, the CDR3 reads TGCAGCGTTTCAGGGGGGTACGAGCAGTACTTC. Its protein is CSVSGGYEQYF.

The V call is TRBV7-9, the J call TRBJ1-1; D might be TRBD1 (6 bases). The CDR3 is 16 amino acids. CDR1 is SEHNR, CDR2 FQNEAQ, per germline (reference sequence). V shed 5 bases and J shed 1 base, with 17 bases lying between them. The CDR3, as DNA: TGTGCCAGCAGCAAAGTGACGACAGGTTGGAACACTGAAGCTTTCTTT. Translation: CASSKVTTGWNTEAFF.

The genes are TRBV10-2 and TRBJ1-2, with TRBD1 as a possible D gene (5 bases). CDR3 length equals 13 residues. The V gene lost 0 bases and the J gene lost 6 bases, with 8 bases spanning the gap. Germline V CDR1 and CDR2: WSHSY, SAAADI. The CDR3 region is CASSESRRDGYTF. The DNA for the CDR3 is TGCGCCAGCAGTGAGTCGCGCAGGGATGGCTACACCTTC.

The rearrangement uses TRBV19 and TRBJ2-7; D might be TRBD2 (6 bases). V lost 4 bases and J lost 3, with 16 bases in between. Germline V gives CDR1 LNHDA, CDR2 SQIVND (reference sequence). The CDR3 totals 15 residues. In nucleotides, the CDR3 is TGTGCCAGTAGTACCTCTTATGGGGGGATCTACGAGCAGTACTTC. Protein product: CASSTSYGGIYEQYF.

The chain has TRBV14 and TRBJ1-2; the D is unclear. Looked up from germline, CDR1 is SGHDN and CDR2 is FVKESK. The CDR3 spans 13 residues. Trimming took 3 bases from V and 3 from J, leaving 8 bases between them. The chain's CDR3 is CASSHDGYYGYTF. As DNA, the CDR3 is TGTGCCAGCAGCCATGACGGCTACTATGGCTACACCTTC. The whole variable domain, remainder taken from reference TRBV14 and TRBJ1-2, is EAGVTQFPSHSVIEKGQTVTLRCDPISGHDNLYWYRRVMGKEIKFLLHFVKESKQDESGMPNNRFLAERTGGTYSTLKVQPAELEDSGVYFCASSHDGYYGYTFGSGTRLTVV.

This clone has just one count. This chain links TRBV3-1 (or the pseudogene TRBV3-2) with TRBJ2-7, with D unresolved. CDR3 length: 12 residues. Germline V CDR1 and CDR2: LGHDT, YNNKEL (reference sequence). The germline V and J ends were trimmed by 2 bases and 2 bases, with 4 bases remaining between them. The CDR3: CASSQHTYEQYF. In DNA, the CDR3 is TGTGCCAGCAGCCAACATACCTACGAGCAGTACTTC.

This chain joins TRBV18 and TRBJ2-5; D gene uncertain. Germline CDR1 and CDR2: KGHSH and LQKENI. The CDR3 spans 12 residues. Trimming removed 2 bases from V and 5 bases from J, with 6 bases in between. The CDR3 is CASSPANETQYF. CDR3 in DNA: TGTGCCAGCTCACCAGCTAACGAGACCCAGTACTTC.

J is TRBJ2-7 and V is TRBV15, with 8 bases that match TRBD2. Trimming removed 3 bases from V and 5 bases from J; junction bases left unmatched: 12. The germline V gene has CDR1 LNHNV and CDR2 YYDKDF (reference sequence). This CDR3 contains 16 residues. CDR3 sequence (DNA): TGTGCCACCAGCAGGGGGGGGGTAGCGGGAATCCACGAGCAGTACTTC. Residues: CATSRGGVAGIHEQYF. Complete variable domain (other parts from reference TRBV15 and TRBJ2-7): DAMVIQNPRYQVTQFGKPVTLSCSQTLNHNVMYWYQQKSSQAPKLLFHYYDKDFNNEADTPDNFQSRRPNTSFCFLDIRSPGLGDTAMYLCATSRGGVAGIHEQYFGPGTRLTVT.